Described below is a single T cell receptor beta chain sequence and its context. What it recognizes is unknown. Just one base apart from a much larger clone, this may be a read error. Because the CDR3 is missing its conserved closing phenylalanine or tryptophan, this is likely a read error. At least 3 on the Clinical Activity Score was recorded for ophthalmopathy patients, who also had NOSPECS grade at least 4 and duration under 3 months. Exclusion followed for patients with uncontrolled infection, other autoimmune disease, pregnancy or lactation. TCR beta CDR3 region amplification was performed from RNA transcripts. During a first-round RT-PCR of the TCR CDR3, the HTBI primer set was used. TCRdb analysed the multiplex PCR reads with MiXCR anew, one entry per CDR3 protein. In the table there are hundreds of thousands of distinct CDR3 sequences, around 13% of which are singletons. The germline V gene has CDR1 SGHTA and CDR2 FQGTGA. V dropped 4 bases and J dropped 4; count of bases not matched to a gene: 3. The CDR3 is 15 residues long.

The source of the sample is a study of T cells in Graves' hyperthyroidism and ophthalmopathy. General observations from the study: From stable hyperthyroidism, ophthalmopathy was set apart by a 13 V-J model. Most thyroid clonotypes expanded above 0.001 appeared in blood too.

The sequencing sample was made of blood. This receptor was obtained from a woman in her fifties or sixties with Graves' ophthalmopathy. This chain connects TRBV7-3 to TRBJ2-2, with 10 bases aligning to TRBD2. This CDR3 reads CASSSWTSGTGELFL. The CDR3 DNA reads TGTGCCAGCAGCTCTTGGACTAGCGGCACCGGGGAGCTGTTTCTT.